Following are 21 T cell receptor beta chains from one sample sequenced in a study of shared clonotypes between healthy human individuals. Only in-frame clones appear in the TCRdb table, and some are missing; sequencing was by immunoSEQ multiplex PCR. The top ten clones hold approximately 0.36% of a sample with some 2,500,000 clones, over 85% of them seen once. The sample was naive CD4+ T cells from PBMCs. Subset meaning: CD45RA+ positively selected. These receptors originate from a man aged 18 to 29 in good health. Some clones in this sample may be carry-over from other donors' samples.

J is TRBJ2-5 and V is TRBV6-1, with D unresolved. The better agreement between TRBJ2-7 and the DNA end casts doubt on the J call. The CDR3 contains 12 residues. CDR1 is MNHNS, CDR2 SASEGT, per germline. The CDR3 bases are TGTGCCAGCAGTGTATCCACCTACGAGCAGTACTTC. Its protein is CASSVSTYEQYF.

This clone turned up a few times. This sample includes further DNA sequences coding for the same CDR3. The chain is built from TRBV28 and TRBJ1-1, with D tentatively TRBD1 (6 bases). Germline CDR1 is MDHEN and CDR2 is SYDVKM. This CDR3 is 13 amino acids long. With 5 bases removed from V and 1 base from J, the gap between germline ends came to 8 bases. This CDR3 reads CASSPTGNTEAFF. In DNA form, the CDR3 reads TGTGCCAGCAGTCCGACAGGGAACACTGAAGCTTTCTTT.

CDR3 amino acids: CASSLIGAAEKETQYF. Here the CDR3 DNA reads TGTGCCAGCAGTTTAATCGGTGCAGCGGAGAAAGAGACCCAGTACTTC. This chain connects TRBV27 to TRBJ2-5; a weak D match, TRBD2 (5 bases). This CDR3 is built from 16 residues. Trimming pared 2 bases from V and 3 bases from J, leaving 16 bases between. CDR1 is MNHEY, CDR2 SMNVEV, per germline (reference sequence).

V and J are TRBV6-6 and TRBJ2-1; D is unclear. Trimming stripped 7 bases from V and 5 bases from J, with 6 bases between. The CDR3 runs to 11 residues. Germline assignment: CDR1 MNHNY and CDR2 SVGAGI (reference sequence). The CDR3 loop is CASTGNNEQFF. In DNA, the CDR3 is TGTGCCAGCACCGGAAACAATGAGCAGTTCTTC.

This chain links TRBV9 with TRBJ2-2; the D gene is possibly TRBD1 (6 bases). Germline V lookup: CDR1 SGDLS, CDR2 YYNGEE. With 4 bases removed from V and 7 bases from J, the gap between germline ends came to 11 bases. The CDR3 covers 13 residues. Written as DNA, the CDR3 is TGTGCCAGCAGCTTGAGAGGGGGCGGGGAGCTGTTTTTT. Encoded protein: CASSLRGGGELFF.

This chain connects TRBV12-5 to TRBJ1-2, with 8 bases matching TRBD1. Germline V CDR1 and CDR2: LGHNT, FRNRAP. The CDR3 covers 15 residues. V lost 4 bases, J lost 4 bases, and 8 bases stayed unmatched. The CDR3, as DNA: TGTGCTAGTGGTTCAATCGGGACAGGTACCTATGGCTACACCTTC. Its translation is CASGSIGTGTYGYTF.

The rearrangement uses TRBV19 and TRBJ2-7; D ambiguous. Between the trimmed V and J ends, which lost 0 bases and 5 bases, there was a span of 11 bases. Looked up from germline, CDR1 is LNHDA and CDR2 is SQIVND (reference sequence). The CDR3 sequence is 14 residues long. The CDR3 coding sequence is TGTGCCAGTAGTATAGAGGGCAGGATGGACGAGCAGTACTTC. As protein: CASSIEGRMDEQYF.

The chain has TRBV6-6 and TRBJ2-3; no definite D call. The CDR3 totals 12 residues. Germline CDR1 reads MNHNY; CDR2 reads SVGAGI (reference sequence). Between the trimmed V and J ends, which lost 5 bases and 3 bases, there was a span of 6 bases. The CDR3 loop is CASSLGTDTQYF. The CDR3 DNA sequence: TGTGCCAGCAGTCTGGGGACAGATACGCAGTATTTT.

This sequence joins TRBV29-1 and TRBJ2-7; D might be TRBD1 (5 bases). This CDR3 contains 12 residues. In germline, CDR1 is SQVTM, CDR2 ANQGSEA. Trimming pared 8 bases from V and 0 bases from J, leaving 11 bases between. In DNA, the CDR3 is TGCAGCACAGTAGGGGACTCCTACGAGCAGTACTTC. Its translation is CSTVGDSYEQYF.

The chain uses TRBV6-1 and TRBJ2-4, with D tentatively TRBD1 (6 bases). This CDR3 has 14 residues. Trimming pared 8 bases from V and 2 bases from J, leaving 13 bases between. Germline lookup yields CDR1 MNHNS and CDR2 SASEGT. In nucleotides, the CDR3 is TGTGCCAGCCTTTTAGGGGGTACCAAAAACATTCAGTACTTC. Its translation is CASLLGGTKNIQYF.

Worth noting for this clone: At the DNA level, this CDR3 is encoded by other sequences in the same sample as well. The V gene is TRBV7-9, the J gene TRBJ1-1; D gene uncertain. Germline CDR1 reads SEHNR; CDR2 reads FQNEAQ (reference sequence). V lost 5 bases to trimming and J lost 1 base, with 8 bases between them. CDR3 length equals 13 residues. CDR3 sequence (DNA): TGTGCCAGCAGCCGTCGGGGGAACACTGAAGCTTTCTTT. Translation: CASSRRGNTEAFF.

V is TRBV6-4 and J is TRBJ2-3; weak D call: TRBD2 (7 bases). V lost 6 bases to trimming and J lost 6 bases, with 19 bases between them. CDR3 length equals 15 residues. The germline gives CDR1 MRHNA, CDR2 SNTAGT. DNA of the CDR3: TGTGCCAGCAGCGACCGGGGGGCCGGCGGGGATACGCAGTATTTT. Translation: CASSDRGAGGDTQYF.

In its sample, this clone was seen once. The rearrangement joins TRBV14 to TRBJ2-7; a weak D match, TRBD2 (6 bases). V was pared by 9 bases and J by 2 bases, with 20 bases between. This CDR3 contains 15 residues. Germline-derived CDR1 and CDR2 are SGHDN and FVKESK. The CDR3, as DNA: TGTGCCAGACTCCATCCCGGGACTGACACCTACGAGCAGTACTTC. Translation: CARLHPGTDTYEQYF.

This chain joins TRBV9 and TRBJ2-2; 8 nucleotides line up with TRBD1. The J segment lost 3 bases and the V segment lost 0 bases, leaving 19 bases of the junction unmatched. There are 21 residues in the CDR3. CDR1 and CDR2 (germline): SGDLS, YYNGEE. The CDR3 sequence is CASSVEGVAIRGTGHTGELFF. The CDR3 coding sequence is TGTGCCAGCAGCGTAGAAGGGGTGGCCATCCGTGGGACAGGCCACACCGGGGAGCTGTTTTTT.

The V and J genes are TRBV9 and TRBJ2-7; D is unclear. Trimming cost V 3 bases and J 4 bases, with 8 bases left between them. The CDR3 totals 12 residues. Germline assignment: CDR1 SGDLS and CDR2 YYNGEE. The CDR3 region has the DNA TGTGCCAGCAGCGGGACCAATTACGAGCAGTACTTC. Its translation: CASSGTNYEQYF.

The chain employs TRBV28 and TRBJ2-5; unclear D gene. Germline values: CDR1 MDHEN, CDR2 SYDVKM. There are 15 residues in the CDR3. The V end was cut by 6 bases, the J end by 5 bases, with 19 bases between. For the CDR3, the DNA is TGTGCCAGCAGCCTCCCCCTGAGCGTCGGGGAGACCCAGTACTTC. It translates to CASSLPLSVGETQYF.

The gene calls are TRBV5-5 and TRBJ2-5; D is possibly TRBD2 (5 bases). The CDR3 has 16 amino acids. Germline values: CDR1 SGHKS, CDR2 YYEKEE (reference sequence). Between the trimmed V and J ends, which lost 6 bases and 1 base, there was a span of 19 bases. The CDR3 here is CASTKKVAQTQETQYF. The DNA for the CDR3 is TGTGCCAGCACCAAAAAGGTAGCGCAAACCCAAGAGACCCAGTACTTC.

As regards this clone: The same CDR3 arises from other DNA sequences in this sample as well. The chain couples TRBV30 to TRBJ1-2, with D uncertain. V was cut by 5 bases and J by 4 bases, with 5 bases left in between. This CDR3 has 10 amino acids. Germline V CDR1 and CDR2: GTSNPN, SVGIG (reference sequence). Here the CDR3 DNA reads TGTGCCTGGGCTTCCTATGGCTACACCTTC. Amino acids: CAWASYGYTF.

Notes on this clone: An end of the junction does not agree with germline; a read error may underlie this. The chain is built from TRBV29-1 and TRBJ2-5, with D uncertain. This CDR3 spans 12 amino acids. CDR1 and CDR2 (germline): SQVTM, ANQGSEA. The CDR3 sequence: CSVNLVQGTQYF. CDR3 in DNA: TGCAGCGTTAACCTCGTTCAAGGGACCCAGTACTTC.

Note on this clone: The same CDR3 can be traced to other DNA sequences in this sample. This rearrangement joins TRBV7-3 to TRBJ2-3; 8 bases agree with TRBD2. This CDR3 is 15 amino acids long. After removal of 0 bases from V and 2 bases from J, the junction contained 1 base not matched to a gene. Per the germline V gene, CDR1 is SGHTA and CDR2 is FQGTGA. DNA of the CDR3: TGTGCCAGCAGCTTAACTAGCGGGGCCACAGATACGCAGTATTTT. This gives the protein CASSLTSGATDTQYF.

The CDR3 nucleotides are TGTGCCAGCAGTTGGCTAGCGGGAGACTCCTACGAGCAGTACTTC. It codes for CASSWLAGDSYEQYF. The rearrangement joins TRBV6-5 to TRBJ2-7; the match to TRBD2 covers 10 bases. This CDR3 contains 15 residues. Germline V lookup: CDR1 MNHEY, CDR2 SVGAGI. After removal of 4 bases from V and 0 bases from J, the junction contained 3 bases not matched to a gene.